This T cell receptor (beta chain) was recovered during a study of blood T cell repertoires in COVID-19. The wider study: Acute and convalescent COVID-19 specimens originated in the United States, Italy and Spain. The cDNA or gDNA used as material had been derived from T cells, B-cell-depleted T cells, or PBMCs.

Original data processing: For nucleated cells, counts were estimated from reference gene primer amplification. The repertoire was sequenced with immunoSEQ multiplex PCR; TCRdb's copy has only in-frame clones and lacks some. V and J calls and clone size come straight from that table; D and trimming were deduced from the DNA. The table lists over 100,000 clones, around 86% of them singletons. Germline-derived CDR1 and CDR2 are LNHDA and SQIVND (reference sequence). The CDR3 is 15 amino acids. Trimming took off 3 bases at V and 5 bases at J, with 16 bases between the two ends. The source material was peripheral blood. This TCR was recovered from a woman aged 55-69 years with active or convalescent COVID-19. The chain links TRBV19 to TRBJ1-1; the D is unclear. In DNA, the CDR3 is TGTGCCAGTAGTATTACTGGAGACGGGAGGACTGAAGCTTTCTTT. Its translation: CASSITGDGRTEAFF.